The 6 T cell receptor beta chains in this list originate from one sample, sequenced in a study of blood T cell repertoires in COVID-19. This table comes from immunoSEQ multiplex PCR, and its TCRdb copy is limited to in-frame clones, with some not included. The data hold about 140,000 clones, with around 79% observed a single time. Sample: peripheral blood. These receptors were collected from a man in his sixties with acute or convalescent COVID-19.

The chain couples TRBV27 to TRBJ1-5; 9 positions match TRBD1. V lost 2 bases and J lost 6; bases outside the gene matches: 8. CDR1 and CDR2 from the germline V gene are MNHEY and SMNVEV (reference sequence). CDR3 size: 16 residues. CDR3: CASSLKGQGLSQPQHF. CDR3 sequence (DNA): TGTGCCAGCAGTTTAAAGGGACAGGGATTGAGTCAGCCCCAGCATTTT.

V gene TRBV4-1 combines with J gene TRBJ1-1; D might be TRBD1 (5 bases). CDR3 length: 15 residues. V lost 0 bases, J lost 4 bases, and 12 bases lay in between. Germline-derived CDR1 and CDR2 are MGHRA and YSYEKL. The CDR3 here is CASSQEQVPGTEAFF. CDR3 DNA sequence: TGCGCCAGCAGCCAAGAACAGGTACCGGGCACTGAAGCTTTCTTT.

This clone was seen only once. V is TRBV12-3 or TRBV12-4 and J is TRBJ1-2, with D uncertain. V was trimmed by 4 bases and J by 6 bases, leaving 12 bases between them. This CDR3 region has 13 residues. The DNA for the CDR3 is TGTGCCAGCAGTTACGGAGGGAGCCATGGCTACACCTTC. It translates to CASSYGGSHGYTF.

The chain couples TRBV6-5 to TRBJ1-5; 7 nucleotides agree with TRBD1. The CDR3 has 13 residues. Germline CDR1 and CDR2: MNHEY and SVGAGI. The ends lost 5 bases at V and 6 bases at J; junction bases unmatched: 4. The CDR3 is CASSPGGSQPQHF. The CDR3 coding sequence is TGTGCCAGCAGTCCAGGGGGAAGTCAGCCCCAGCATTTT.

The chain is built from TRBV2 and TRBJ2-2; a possible D gene is TRBD1 (5 bases). V was pared by 2 bases and J by 6 bases, with 13 bases between. The CDR3 is 15 amino acids. Germline loops: CDR1 SNHLY, CDR2 FYNNEI. CDR3 protein: CASSELRTTAGELFF. Here the CDR3 DNA reads TGTGCCAGCAGTGAACTCCGGACAACGGCCGGGGAGCTGTTTTTT. The entire variable domain, with the rest obtained from reference TRBV2 and TRBJ2-2, is as follows: EPEVTQTPSHQVTQMGQEVILRCVPISNHLYFYWYRQILGQKVEFLVSFYNNEISEKSEIFDDQFSVERPDGSNFTLKIRSTKLEDSAMYFCASSELRTTAGELFFGEGSRLTVL.

The J gene is TRBJ2-3, the V gene TRBV19; D is possibly TRBD2 (5 bases). There are 13 residues in the CDR3. Germline values: CDR1 LNHDA, CDR2 SQIVND (reference sequence). The V and J ends lost 9 bases and 4 bases respectively, with 14 bases between them. Written as DNA, the CDR3 is TGTGCCAGCCACGGGGTTGGGGCAGATACGCAGTATTTT. It specifies CASHGVGADTQYF.